The source of this T cell receptor (beta chain) is a study of Tregs in tolerant kidney transplant recipients. The length of the CDR3 is 13 residues. Trimming left V 6 bases short and J 7 bases short, with 10 bases between. Looked up from germline, CDR1 is MDHEN and CDR2 is SYDVKM. Unstimulated Tregs (CD4+CD25+CD127-) and CD4+CD25- non-Tregs were sorted from PBMCs. This clone was found a few times. What it binds is not known. Study-wide results and caveats: This study did not directly address biological reproducibility.

Assay used: immunoSEQ multiplex PCR; TCRdb lists only in-frame clones, some missing. The data show over 60,000 clones, under 98% seen once. This receptor was identified in a human donor who received a combined kidney and bone marrow transplant. The source was CD4+ T cells from blood, collected before the transplant. The V gene is TRBV28, the J gene TRBJ1-6; a weak D match, TRBD1 (5 bases). For the CDR3, the DNA is TGTGCCAGCAGCTGGACATTGAATTCACCCCTCCACTTT. Its protein is CASSWTLNSPLHF.